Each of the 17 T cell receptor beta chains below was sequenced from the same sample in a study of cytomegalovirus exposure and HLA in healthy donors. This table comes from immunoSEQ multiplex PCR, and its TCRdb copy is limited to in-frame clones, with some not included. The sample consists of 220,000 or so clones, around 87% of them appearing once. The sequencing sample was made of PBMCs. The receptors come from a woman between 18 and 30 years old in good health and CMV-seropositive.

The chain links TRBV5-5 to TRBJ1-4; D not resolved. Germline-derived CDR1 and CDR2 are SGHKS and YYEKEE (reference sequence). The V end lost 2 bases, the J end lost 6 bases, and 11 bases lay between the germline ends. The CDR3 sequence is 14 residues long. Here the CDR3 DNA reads TGTGCCAGCAGCTTACCGGTTCTGGATGAAAAACTGTTTTTT. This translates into CASSLPVLDEKLFF.

For the CDR3, the DNA is TGTGCCAGCAGCGCTGATGGGACAGCCCAAGAGACCCAGTACTTC. This sequence encodes CASSADGTAQETQYF. The V and J genes are TRBV9 and TRBJ2-5, with 7 bases identical to TRBD1. Germline values: CDR1 SGDLS, CDR2 YYNGEE. The CDR3 spans 15 residues. Unmatched junction bases numbered 6, after V lost 3 bases and J lost 1 base.

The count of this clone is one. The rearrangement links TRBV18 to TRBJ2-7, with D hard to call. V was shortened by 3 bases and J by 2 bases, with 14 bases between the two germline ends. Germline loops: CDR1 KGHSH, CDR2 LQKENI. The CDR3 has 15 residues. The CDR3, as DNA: TGTGCCAGCTCACCTCCTTTGACATCTACCTACGAGCAGTACTTC. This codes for CASSPPLTSTYEQYF.

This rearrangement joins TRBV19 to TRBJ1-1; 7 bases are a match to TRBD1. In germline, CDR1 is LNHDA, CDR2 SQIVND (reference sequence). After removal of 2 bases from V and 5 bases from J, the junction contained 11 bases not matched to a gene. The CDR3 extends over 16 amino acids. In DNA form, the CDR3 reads TGTGCCAGTAGTATAAGTATCGCCAGGGGGGAGACTGAAGCTTTCTTT. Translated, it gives CASSISIARGETEAFF.

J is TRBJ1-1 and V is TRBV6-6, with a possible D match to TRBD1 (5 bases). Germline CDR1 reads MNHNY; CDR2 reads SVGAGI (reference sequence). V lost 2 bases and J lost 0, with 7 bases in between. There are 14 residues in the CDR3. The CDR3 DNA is TGTGCCAGCAGTTACGACAGAATGAACACTGAAGCTTTCTTT. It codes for CASSYDRMNTEAFF.

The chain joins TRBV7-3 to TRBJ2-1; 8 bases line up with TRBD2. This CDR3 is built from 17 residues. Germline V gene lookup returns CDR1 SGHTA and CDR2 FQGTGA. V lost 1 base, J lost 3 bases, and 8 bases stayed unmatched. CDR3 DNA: TGTGCCAGCAGCTTAAGAGGACTAGCCTATCTCTACAATGAGCAGTTCTTC. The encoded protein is CASSLRGLAYLYNEQFF.

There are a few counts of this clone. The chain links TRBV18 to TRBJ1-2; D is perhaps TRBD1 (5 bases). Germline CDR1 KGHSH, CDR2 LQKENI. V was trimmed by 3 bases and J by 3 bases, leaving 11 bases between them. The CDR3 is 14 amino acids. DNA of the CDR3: TGTGCCAGCTCACCTCAAAGGGGTTACTATGGCTACACCTTC. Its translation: CASSPQRGYYGYTF. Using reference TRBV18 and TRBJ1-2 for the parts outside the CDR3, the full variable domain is NAGVMQNPRHLVRRRGQEARLRCSPMKGHSHVYWYRQLPEEGLKFMVYLQKENIIDESGMPKERFSAEFPKEGPSILRIQQVVRGDSAAYFCASSPQRGYYGYTFGSGTRLTVV.

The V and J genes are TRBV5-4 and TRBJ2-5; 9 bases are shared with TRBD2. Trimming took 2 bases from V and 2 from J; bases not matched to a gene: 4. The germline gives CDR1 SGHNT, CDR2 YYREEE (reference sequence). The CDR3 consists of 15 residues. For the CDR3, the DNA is TGTGCCAGCAGCTTCGGACTAGCGCGTCAAGAGACCCAGTACTTC. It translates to CASSFGLARQETQYF. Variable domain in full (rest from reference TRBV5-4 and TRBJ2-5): ETGVTQSPTHLIKTRGQQVTLRCSSQSGHNTVSWYQQALGQGPQFIFQYYREEENGRGNFPPRFSGLQFPNYSSELNVNALELDDSALYLCASSFGLARQETQYFGPGTRLLVL.

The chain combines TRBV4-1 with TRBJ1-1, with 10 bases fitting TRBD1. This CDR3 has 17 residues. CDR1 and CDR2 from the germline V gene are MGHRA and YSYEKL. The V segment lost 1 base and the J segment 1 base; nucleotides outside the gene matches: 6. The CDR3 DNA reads TGCGCCAGCAGCCAAGCGGGACAGGGGAGACCGAACACTGAAGCTTTCTTT. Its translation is CASSQAGQGRPNTEAFF.

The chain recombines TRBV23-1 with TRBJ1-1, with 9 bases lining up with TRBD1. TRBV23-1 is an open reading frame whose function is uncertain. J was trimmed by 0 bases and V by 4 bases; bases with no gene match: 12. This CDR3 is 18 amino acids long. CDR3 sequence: CASSRPDGDRAMNTEAFF. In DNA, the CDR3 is TGCGCCAGCAGTCGACCGGACGGGGACAGGGCCATGAACACTGAAGCTTTCTTT.

CDR3 nucleotides: TGTGCCAGCAGCTTATCAGGAGGTTTACAAGAGACCCAGTACTTC. This sequence encodes CASSLSGGLQETQYF. The V gene is TRBV7-3, the J gene TRBJ2-5; D possibly corresponds to TRBD2 (5 bases). The CDR3 is made up of 15 amino acids. The V end lost 2 bases, the J end lost 2 bases, and 12 bases lay between the germline ends. CDR1 and CDR2 (germline): SGHTA, FQGTGA.

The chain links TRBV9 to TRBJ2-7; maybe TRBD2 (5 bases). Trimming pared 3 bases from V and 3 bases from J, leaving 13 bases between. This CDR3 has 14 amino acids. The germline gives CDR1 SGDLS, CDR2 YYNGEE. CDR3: CASSGGNRNYEQYF. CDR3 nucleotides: TGTGCCAGCAGCGGAGGGAACAGAAACTACGAGCAGTACTTC.

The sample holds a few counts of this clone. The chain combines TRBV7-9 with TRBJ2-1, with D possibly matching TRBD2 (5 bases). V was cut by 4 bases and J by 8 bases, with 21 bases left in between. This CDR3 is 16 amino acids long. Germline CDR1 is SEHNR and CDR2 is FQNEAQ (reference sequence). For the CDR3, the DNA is TGTGCCAGCAGCTCCTTCAAGGGAGAGTTTTTCGATGAGCAGTTCTTC. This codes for CASSSFKGEFFDEQFF.

CDR3 region: CASRSLGGLSVNTEAFF. In DNA form, the CDR3 reads TGTGCCTCAAGATCACTCGGGGGGCTTTCGGTGAACACTGAAGCTTTCTTT. The chain links TRBV7-9 to TRBJ1-1; possible D gene TRBD1, 6 bases. The CDR3 length is 17 residues. The V gene's germline CDR1 is SEHNR and CDR2 FQNEAQ (reference sequence). Trimming pared 11 bases from V and 0 bases from J, leaving 25 bases between.

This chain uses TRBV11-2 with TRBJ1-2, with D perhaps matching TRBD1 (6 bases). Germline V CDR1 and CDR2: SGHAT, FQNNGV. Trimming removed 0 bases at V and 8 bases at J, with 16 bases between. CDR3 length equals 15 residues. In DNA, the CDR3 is TGTGCCAGCAGCTTAGATCTCGGCAGGGGAAGGGGCTACACCTTC. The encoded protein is CASSLDLGRGRGYTF.

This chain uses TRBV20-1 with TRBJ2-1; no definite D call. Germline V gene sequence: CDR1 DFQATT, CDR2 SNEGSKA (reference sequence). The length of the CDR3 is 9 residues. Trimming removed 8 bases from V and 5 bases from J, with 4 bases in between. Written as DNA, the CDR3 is TGCAGTCCCGACAATGAGCAGTTCTTC. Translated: CSPDNEQFF.

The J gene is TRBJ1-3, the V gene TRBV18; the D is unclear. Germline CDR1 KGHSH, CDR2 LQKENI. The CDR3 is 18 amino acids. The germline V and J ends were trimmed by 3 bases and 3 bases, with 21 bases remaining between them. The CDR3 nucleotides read TGTGCCAGCTCACCCACCCTCTACCCCCGGGGAGGTGGAAACACCATATATTTT. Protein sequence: CASSPTLYPRGGGNTIYF.